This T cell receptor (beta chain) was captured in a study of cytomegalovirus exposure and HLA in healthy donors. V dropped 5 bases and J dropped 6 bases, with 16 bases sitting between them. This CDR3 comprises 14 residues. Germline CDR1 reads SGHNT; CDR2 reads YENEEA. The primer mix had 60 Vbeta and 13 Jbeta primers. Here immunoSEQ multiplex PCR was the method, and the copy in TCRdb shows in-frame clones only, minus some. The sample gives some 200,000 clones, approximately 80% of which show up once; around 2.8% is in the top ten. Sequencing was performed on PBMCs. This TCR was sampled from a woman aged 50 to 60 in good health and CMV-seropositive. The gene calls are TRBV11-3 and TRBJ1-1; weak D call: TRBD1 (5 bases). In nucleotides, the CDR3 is TGTGCCAGCAGCGCCGCCGGTGGGGGGGCTGAAGCTTTCTTT. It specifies CASSAAGGGAEAFF.